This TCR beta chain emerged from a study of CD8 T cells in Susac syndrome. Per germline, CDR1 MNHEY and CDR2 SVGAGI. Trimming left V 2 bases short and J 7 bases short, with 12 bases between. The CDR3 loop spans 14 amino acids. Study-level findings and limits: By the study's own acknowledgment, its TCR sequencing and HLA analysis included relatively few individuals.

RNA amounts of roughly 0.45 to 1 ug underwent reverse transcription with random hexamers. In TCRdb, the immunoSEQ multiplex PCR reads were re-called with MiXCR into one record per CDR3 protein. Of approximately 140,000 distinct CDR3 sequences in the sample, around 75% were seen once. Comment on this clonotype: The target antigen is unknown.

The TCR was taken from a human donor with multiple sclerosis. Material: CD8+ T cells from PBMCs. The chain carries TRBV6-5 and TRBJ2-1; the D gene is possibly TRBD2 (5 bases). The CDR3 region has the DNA TGTGCCAGCAGTTACGGCGGTCCGGGGAATGAGCAGTTCTTC. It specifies CASSYGGPGNEQFF.